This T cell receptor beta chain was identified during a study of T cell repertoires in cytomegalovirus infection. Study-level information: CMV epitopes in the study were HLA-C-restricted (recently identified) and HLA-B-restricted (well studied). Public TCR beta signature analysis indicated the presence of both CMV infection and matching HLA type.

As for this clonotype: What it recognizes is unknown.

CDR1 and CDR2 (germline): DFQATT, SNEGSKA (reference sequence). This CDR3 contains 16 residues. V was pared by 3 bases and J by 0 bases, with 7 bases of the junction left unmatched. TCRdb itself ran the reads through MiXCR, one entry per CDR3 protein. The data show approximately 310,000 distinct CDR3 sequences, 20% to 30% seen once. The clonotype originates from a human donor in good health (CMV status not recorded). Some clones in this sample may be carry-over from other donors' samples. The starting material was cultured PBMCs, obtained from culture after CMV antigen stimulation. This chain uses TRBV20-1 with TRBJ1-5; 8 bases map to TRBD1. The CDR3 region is CSARTGEAPSNQPQHF. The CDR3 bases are TGCAGTGCTAGGACAGGGGAGGCACCTAGCAATCAGCCCCAGCATTTT.